The 13 T cell receptor beta chains below were found in one sample sequenced in a study of blood T cell repertoires in COVID-19. Assay: immunoSEQ multiplex PCR; the TCRdb copy retains only in-frame clones and omits some. The profile shows around 170,000 clones, 80% to 90% of them singletons. The source material was peripheral blood. The receptor source for this set is a man aged 50 to 60 with active or convalescent COVID-19.

The count of this clone is one. The chain joins TRBV28 to TRBJ2-3, with a tentative D call TRBD2 (6 bases). Per germline, CDR1 MDHEN and CDR2 SYDVKM. V lost 7 bases and J 4 bases, leaving 18 bases between the germline ends. The CDR3 totals 15 residues. For the CDR3, the DNA is TGTGCCAGCACTCTACAGTCCGGGAGAGCAGATACGCAGTATTTT. This encodes CASTLQSGRADTQYF.

V gene TRBV7-3 combines with J gene TRBJ2-2; 9 bases fit TRBD2. J gave up 7 bases and V 2 bases, and 11 bases lay outside the gene matches. The CDR3 totals 17 residues. CDR1 and CDR2 from the germline V gene are SGHTA and FQGTGA. The CDR3 DNA follows: TGTGCCAGCAGCTTATCCTCCGGACTAGCGATTCACGGGGAGCTGTTTTTT. It specifies CASSLSSGLAIHGELFF.

CDR3 sequence (DNA): TGTGCCAGCAGTCACCCCTCGGGAGGGAGAAACCTCTACGAGCAGTACTTC. Protein: CASSHPSGGRNLYEQYF. The rearrangement links TRBV2 to TRBJ2-7; TRBD2 matches 8 bases. Germline trimming cut 5 bases from V and 3 bases from J; bases unmatched to any gene: 15. Germline loops: CDR1 SNHLY, CDR2 FYNNEI. The CDR3 is made up of 17 amino acids.

The chain joins TRBV5-5 to TRBJ2-7; TRBD1 agrees at 9 bases. Germline V gene sequence: CDR1 SGHKS, CDR2 YYEKEE (reference sequence). V shed 4 bases and J 1 base; nucleotides not matched to a gene: 3. This CDR3 is built from 14 residues. CDR3 in amino acids: CASSRQGESYEQYF. The CDR3 coding sequence is TGTGCCAGCAGCAGACAGGGGGAATCCTACGAGCAGTACTTC.

This chain links TRBV12-2 with TRBJ1-1; the D call of TRBD1 is as the table states it, not checked on the DNA. TRBV12-2 is given as a pseudogene. The CDR3 is 15 residues long. The CDR3 region is CASRFEPGQNTEAFF. The CDR3, as DNA: TGTGCAAGTCGCTTTGAGCCGGGACAGAACACTGAAGCTTTCTTT.

This chain's CDR3 is CASSLALGVGINEQFF. The DNA of the CDR3 is TGTGCCAGCAGCTTAGCGCTAGGGGTGGGAATCAATGAGCAGTTCTTC. The V gene is TRBV7-2, the J gene TRBJ2-1, with D possibly matching TRBD1 (5 bases). V lost 0 bases and J 6 bases, leaving 15 bases between the germline ends. The CDR3 is 16 amino acids. Germline CDR1 is SGHTA and CDR2 is FQGNSA.

The V and J genes are TRBV18 and TRBJ2-5; 10 bases line up with TRBD2. V was clipped by 0 bases and J by 4 bases; unmatched bases: 11. The CDR3 is 18 amino acids. The germline V gene encodes CDR1 KGHSH and CDR2 LQKENI. CDR3 bases: TGTGCCAGCTCACCACCGAAGTCCAGCGGGAGGGCCGTAGAGACCCAGTACTTC. It encodes CASSPPKSSGRAVETQYF.

This clone was observed once. This rearrangement joins TRBV28 to TRBJ1-2; 10 bases agree with TRBD1. This CDR3 is 14 amino acids long. The V gene end was trimmed by 9 bases and the J gene end by 2 bases; junction bases not matched to a gene: 6. Germline values: CDR1 MDHEN, CDR2 SYDVKM. The CDR3 DNA reads as TGTGCCAGTAACCGGGGACAGGGGAACTATGGCTACACCTTC. This codes for CASNRGQGNYGYTF.

CDR3 region: CATSDRVTGSYGYTF. CDR3 sequence (DNA): TGTGCCACCAGTGACCGGGTGACAGGCTCATATGGCTACACCTTC. V gene TRBV24-1 combines with J gene TRBJ1-2; possible D gene TRBD1, 6 bases. The V gene's germline CDR1 is KGHDR and CDR2 SFDVKD. This CDR3 has 15 residues. Trimming cost V 4 bases and J 5 bases, with 16 bases left between them.

The chain uses TRBV28 and TRBJ1-5, with D possibly being TRBD1 (5 bases). Germline CDR1 and CDR2: MDHEN and SYDVKM. This CDR3 spans 13 amino acids. The V end lost 3 bases, the J end lost 9 bases, and 12 bases lay between the germline ends. The CDR3 sequence is CASSLGGEPPQHF. The DNA of the CDR3 is TGTGCCAGCAGTTTGGGGGGGGAGCCGCCCCAGCATTTT.

The chain combines TRBV12-3 or TRBV12-4 with TRBJ2-5; D not resolved. The CDR3 has 13 amino acids. The V end lost 3 bases, the J end lost 1 base, and 6 bases lay between the germline ends. CDR3 in amino acids: CASSLNSQETQYF. CDR3 bases: TGTGCCAGCAGTTTGAACTCCCAAGAGACCCAGTACTTC.

The chain joins TRBV3-1 (or the pseudogene TRBV3-2) to TRBJ1-1; 7 positions agree with TRBD1. Per the germline V gene, CDR1 is LGHDT and CDR2 is YNNKEL (reference sequence). This CDR3 spans 13 amino acids. V shed 6 bases and J 7 bases; nucleotides not matched to a gene: 8. The CDR3 bases are TGTGCCAGCAGTCGTCAACCAGGGGGTGAAGCTTTCTTT. It specifies CASSRQPGGEAFF.

The V call is TRBV7-2, the J call TRBJ1-1; TRBD1 might be the D (6 bases). Trimming cost V 3 bases and J 7 bases, with 12 bases left between them. This CDR3 is 13 amino acids long. CDR1 and CDR2 (germline): SGHTA, FQGNSA. The CDR3 loop reads CASSFRQEFEAFF. DNA of the CDR3: TGTGCCAGCAGCTTCCGACAGGAGTTTGAAGCTTTCTTT.